This passage covers 12 T cell receptor beta chains from one sample sequenced in a study of T-cell reconstitution after alpha-beta-depleted transplantation in children. Researchers prepared the TCRbeta library using unique molecular identifiers, the study reports. MiXCR, run by TCRdb on the PCR reads, gives a single entry per CDR3 protein. The repertoire holds about 610,000 distinct CDR3 sequences, with about 10% as singletons. The material was PBMCs from the stem cell graft donor, obtained from the stem cell graft. The source of these receptors is a human donor who donated a stem cell graft to a child with acute myeloid leukemia.

This clonotype has a handful of counts. The rearrangement uses TRBV20-1 and TRBJ1-1; D unclear. The ends were cut back, 3 bases at V and 8 bases at J, with 19 bases in the middle. This CDR3 is built from 14 residues. Germline V gene data show CDR1 as DFQATT and CDR2 as SNEGSKA (reference sequence). CDR3 region: CSARSPTLQTEAFF. The CDR3 coding sequence is TGCAGTGCTAGGTCCCCCACGCTGCAGACAGAAGCTTTCTTT.

This clonotype showed up many times. The rearrangement joins TRBV12-3 or TRBV12-4 to TRBJ2-1; 8 positions agree with TRBD2. The length of the CDR3 is 14 residues. Trimming removed 5 bases from V and 9 bases from J; junction bases left unmatched: 9. As DNA, the CDR3 is TGTGCCAGCAGTCCCCGGACTCGGGAGGGTGAGCAGTTCTTC. It is translated as CASSPRTREGEQFF.

This clonotype was counted at least ten times. J is TRBJ1-3 and V is TRBV9, with 8 bases that match TRBD1. Germline lookup yields CDR1 SGDLS and CDR2 YYNGEE. J lost 3 bases, V lost 0 bases, and 17 bases had no gene match. This CDR3 region has 20 residues. CDR3 protein: CASSVEGGTQGGISGNTIYF. CDR3 DNA sequence: TGTGCCAGCAGCGTAGAGGGGGGCACACAGGGGGGCATCAGTGGAAACACCATATATTTT.

This clonotype was seen more than once but under ten times. This sequence joins TRBV7-3 and TRBJ2-2; no reliable D call. Deletions cut 8 bases from V and 0 bases from J, with 10 bases between. Germline CDR1 and CDR2: SGHTA and FQGTGA. The CDR3 covers 14 residues. The chain's CDR3 is CASGLGPNTGELFF. CDR3 nucleotides: TGTGCCAGCGGGCTGGGCCCGAACACCGGGGAGCTGTTTTTT. Complete variable domain (other parts from reference TRBV7-3 and TRBJ2-2): GAGVSQTPSNKVTEKGKYVELRCDPISGHTALYWYRQSLGQGPEFLIYFQGTGAADDSGLPNDRFFAVRPEGSVSTLKIQRTERGDSAVYLCASGLGPNTGELFFGEGSRLTVL.

In its sample, this clonotype was seen a few times. The V call is TRBV29-1, the J call TRBJ2-1, with D hard to call. The germline CDR1 and CDR2 sequences are SQVTM and ANQGSEA. Trimming removed 1 base from V and 5 bases from J, with 9 bases in between. The CDR3 has 13 amino acids. CDR3 DNA sequence: TGCAGCGTTGAAGTAGCTACCCACAATGAGCAGTTCTTC. This gives the protein CSVEVATHNEQFF.

The rearrangement joins TRBV12-3 or TRBV12-4 to TRBJ2-7; D gene uncertain. CDR3 size: 12 residues. Trimming cost V 2 bases and J 5 bases, with 7 bases left between them. The CDR3 sequence is CASSLFRHEQYF. CDR3 nucleotide sequence: TGTGCCAGCAGTTTATTCCGGCACGAGCAGTACTTC.

This clonotype was detected only a few times. The chain couples TRBV5-1 to TRBJ2-2, with TRBD2 as a possible D gene (6 bases). Germline loops: CDR1 SGHRS, CDR2 YFSETQ. V dropped 4 bases and J dropped 9 bases, with 16 bases sitting between them. This CDR3 region has 14 residues. For the CDR3, the DNA is TGCGCCAGCAGCGAACTAGCTTCCGCCCGGGAGCTGTTTTTT. It yields the protein CASSELASARELFF.

This clonotype appeared many times. This chain joins TRBV11-1 and TRBJ2-1; TRBD2 matches 10 bases. The J segment lost 0 bases and the V segment lost 5 bases, leaving 7 bases of the junction unmatched. CDR1 and CDR2 (germline): SGHAT, FQDESV (reference sequence). This CDR3 region has 17 residues. CDR3 in amino acids: CASSQSRLAGSYNEQFF. CDR3 bases: TGTGCCAGCAGCCAATCCCGACTAGCGGGCTCCTACAATGAGCAGTTCTTC.

The chain recombines TRBV2 with TRBJ2-7; 9 bases line up with TRBD2. V lost 2 bases and J lost 5; bases outside the gene matches: 16. Germline V gene lookup returns CDR1 SNHLY and CDR2 FYNNEI. The CDR3 spans 18 residues. The DNA of the CDR3 is TGTGCCAGCAGTGAACTCGGGTTAGCGGGAGTAGACACGGACGAGCAGTACTTC. Translated, it gives CASSELGLAGVDTDEQYF.

Only a few counts were recorded for this clonotype. The CDR3 is CSVGANTYEQYF. The DNA of the CDR3 is TGCAGTGTGGGAGCGAATACCTACGAGCAGTACTTC. V is TRBV20-1 and J is TRBJ2-7; a weak D match, TRBD2 (5 bases). Trimming pared 7 bases from V and 2 bases from J, leaving 12 bases between. The CDR3 length is 12 residues. CDR1 and CDR2 (germline): DFQATT, SNEGSKA (reference sequence).

The V gene is TRBV12-3 or TRBV12-4, the J gene TRBJ1-2, with 10 bases that match TRBD1. The trim removed 7 bases at V and 7 bases at J, leaving 9 bases unmatched. The CDR3 length is 14 residues. CDR3 in amino acids: CASTLTGGSGGYTF. The CDR3 nucleotides read TGTGCCAGCACCTTGACAGGGGGCAGTGGTGGCTACACCTTC.

In its sample, this clonotype was seen a few times. The chain has TRBV29-1 and TRBJ2-7; D call uncertain. The CDR3 loop spans 11 amino acids. V was cut by 1 base and J by 3 bases, with 4 bases left in between. Germline V gene lookup returns CDR1 SQVTM and CDR2 ANQGSEA. The CDR3 reads CSVEAFYEQYF. The CDR3 DNA is TGCAGCGTTGAAGCCTTCTACGAGCAGTACTTC.